This is a list of T cell receptor beta chains from one sample in a study of blood T cell repertoires in COVID-19. Measured with immunoSEQ multiplex PCR; TCRdb has only the in-frame clones, and not every one. Of under 200,000 clones detected, roughly 84% appear once; the ten largest clones hold about 7.3%. Sequenced: peripheral blood. The source of these receptors is a man aged 45-65 years with active or convalescent COVID-19. CDR3s include the opening cysteine and the closing phenylalanine or tryptophan. A D gene is named only where the DNA matches it firmly. Rows give clone size only sometimes, using once, few, many, or a class for an expanded clone.

V gene	J gene	clone size	D gene	CDR3 DNA	CDR3 protein
TRBV21-1	TRBJ2-1	.	.	TGTGCAAGCGAAGGAGAATTGGGGGCTCGGACCTACAATGAGCAGTTCTTC	CASEGELGARTYNEQFF
TRBV6-5	TRBJ1-5	.	.	TGTGCCAGCAGCCTGTGGGGGGGGCCCCAGCATTTT	CASSLWGGPQHF
TRBV2	TRBJ2-7	.	.	TGTGCCAGCAGTGGTTCTAGCTACGAGCAGTACTTC	CASSGSSYEQYF
TRBV7-7	TRBJ2-2	.	TRBD1	TGTGCTAGCAGCTTGACAGGGGGCGACACCGGGGAGCTGTTTTTT	CASSLTGGDTGELFF
TRBV13	TRBJ1-5	.	TRBD1	TGTGCCAGCAGCTTATCGACAGGGGGCAATCAGCCCCAGCATTTT	CASSLSTGGNQPQHF
TRBV5-1	TRBJ1-1	.	TRBD1	TGCGCCAGCAGCTCCGGACAGGGGGTAGACACTGAAGCTTTCTTT	CASSSGQGVDTEAFF
TRBV27	TRBJ1-2	.	.	TGTGCCAGCAGTTCTAATATAAACTATGGCTACACCTTC	CASSSNINYGYTF
TRBV4-3	TRBJ2-7	.	.	TGCGCCAGCAGCCAAGATCCTCTGACAGAGGAGAGCTCCTACGAGCAGTACTTC	CASSQDPLTEESSYEQYF
TRBV2	TRBJ2-1	.	TRBD1	TGTGCCAGCAGCGTTGACAGGGGAAACTACAATGAGCAGTTCTTC	CASSVDRGNYNEQFF
TRBV3-1/TRBV3-2	TRBJ1-1	.	.	TGTGCCAGCTGTTCTACGCAAAACACTGAAGCTTTCTTT	CASCSTQNTEAFF
TRBV18	TRBJ2-5	.	TRBD1	TGTGCCAGCTCACCAATAGGACAGGGAGAGACCCAGTACTTC	CASSPIGQGETQYF
TRBV7-2	TRBJ2-5	.	.	TGTGCCAGCAGCCTCCGGGGGGCTTACCAAGAGACCCAGTACTTC	CASSLRGAYQETQYF
TRBV29-1	TRBJ2-5	.	TRBD2	TGCAGCGTTGAAGATTGGCAGAAAACTAGCGGAATACAAGAGACCCAGTACTTC	CSVEDWQKTSGIQETQYF
TRBV6-2/TRBV6-3	TRBJ2-7	.	TRBD2	TGTGCCAGCAGTTACTCGTGGCGGGAGGAATCCTACGAGCAGTACTTC	CASSYSWREESYEQYF
TRBV11-2	TRBJ2-5	.	.	TGTGCCAGCAGCTTAGTACTAGCCCAAGAGACCCAGTACTTC	CASSLVLAQETQYF
TRBV5-4	TRBJ2-1	.	TRBD2	TGTGCCAGCAGCGCCCTATCTAGCGGGAGTAACCATGAGCAGTTCTTC	CASSALSSGSNHEQFF
TRBV6-6	TRBJ2-3	.	TRBD2	TGTGCCAGCAGTTTCGGACTAGCGGGAGTGGCAGATACGCAGTATTTT	CASSFGLAGVADTQYF
TRBV6-5	TRBJ1-2	.	.	TGTGCCAGCAGTTACTCGAAATTCCAGGGTTCCGATGGCTACACCTTC	CASSYSKFQGSDGYTF
TRBV6-4	TRBJ1-1	.	.	TGTGCCAGCAGTGACTCCGGGGGTGAAGCTTTCTTT	CASSDSGGEAFF
TRBV27	TRBJ1-4	.	TRBD1	TGTGCCAGCAGAACAAATCGACAGGGGACTAATGAAAAACTGTTTTTT	CASRTNRQGTNEKLFF
TRBV7-8	TRBJ2-7	.	.	TGTGCCAGCAGCTCCTTAGCTGTATCCTCCTACGAGCAGTACTTC	CASSSLAVSSYEQYF
TRBV6-5	TRBJ1-2	.	.	TGTGCCAGCAGACGCCAACGACAGGCTAACTATGGCTACACCTTC	CASRRQRQANYGYTF
TRBV6-5	TRBJ1-5	.	.	TGTGCCAGTTCCTCTTTGGGGGGGGCCGGTCAGCCCCAGCATTTT	CASSSLGGAGQPQHF
TRBV6-5	TRBJ1-3	.	.	TGTGCCAGCAGCCGGTTTGGAGGGGGGAGGGGCACCATATATTTT	CASSRFGGGRGTIYF
TRBV29-1	TRBJ2-7	.	.	TGCAGCGTCCACAGGGGAGGCGAGCAGTACTTC	CSVHRGGEQYF
TRBV19	TRBJ2-3	.	TRBD1	TGTGCCAGTAATTGGGGACAGGGTCCAGATACGCAGTATTTT	CASNWGQGPDTQYF
TRBV9	TRBJ2-3	once	TRBD1	TGTGCCAGCAGCTGGGACAGGGTAACAGATACGCAGTATTTT	CASSWDRVTDTQYF
TRBV6-2/TRBV6-3	TRBJ2-2	.	TRBD2	TGTGCCAGCAGTTACTCCCGTAAGGGACTAGCGGGAGAGACCGGGGAGCTGTTTTTT	CASSYSRKGLAGETGELFF
TRBV30	TRBJ1-1	.	.	TGTGCCTGGAGTCTAAATTCCGGGATTGAAGCTTTCTTT	CAWSLNSGIEAFF
TRBV30	TRBJ2-3	.	TRBD1	TGTGCCTGGAGTCTATCGGGACAGATCATCACAGATACGCAGTATTTT	CAWSLSGQIITDTQYF
TRBV7-2	TRBJ1-5	.	.	TGTGCCAGCAGCTTAGAGGGGCGGAGTCAGCCCCAGCATTTT	CASSLEGRSQPQHF
TRBV6-6	TRBJ2-7	.	TRBD2	TGTGCCAGCACTTTAGCGGGTCCCTCCTACGAGCAGTACTTC	CASTLAGPSYEQYF
TRBV5-1	TRBJ2-7	.	.	TGCGCCAGCAGCTTGGCCTCAGGATTTTACGAGCAGTACTTC	CASSLASGFYEQYF
TRBV18	TRBJ2-4	.	.	TGTGCCAGCTCACCACGCACGACAGGAGAAAACATTCAGTACTTC	CASSPRTTGENIQYF
TRBV18	TRBJ2-1	.	TRBD2	TGTGCCAGCTCACCACCTACTAGCGGGAGGGGCGACAATGAGCAGTTCTTC	CASSPPTSGRGDNEQFF
TRBV4-3	TRBJ2-1	.	TRBD2	TGCGCCAGCAGCCGAGCCGGGACTAGCGGGAGGTATGAGCAGTTCTTC	CASSRAGTSGRYEQFF
TRBV4-2	TRBJ2-7	.	TRBD2	TGTGCCAGCAGCCTTCAACTAGCGGGGACGGGCGAGCAGTACTTC	CASSLQLAGTGEQYF
TRBV5-4	TRBJ1-2	.	.	TGTGCCAGCAGCTTGGAAAAAGAGTCTTACCGCCTTAACTATGGCTACACCTTC	CASSLEKESYRLNYGYTF
TRBV28	TRBJ2-7	.	.	TGTGCCAGCAGTCCAAGGGACTTCTCCATCGGGGAGCAGTACTTC	CASSPRDFSIGEQYF
TRBV19	TRBJ1-5	.	.	TGTGCCAGTAACTCAGGGGATAAGCCCCAGCATTTT	CASNSGDKPQHF
TRBV18	TRBJ1-6	.	.	TGTGCCAGCTCACCACCTTTAGGGAGTAATTCACCCCTCCACTTT	CASSPPLGSNSPLHF
TRBV4-1	TRBJ1-1	.	.	TGCGCCAGCAGCCAAGAGAGTAGCTGGGTTTTTGGCACTGAAGCTTTCTTT	CASSQESSWVFGTEAFF
TRBV2	TRBJ1-1	.	.	TGTGCCAGCAGGGACTCAGACAGGACTGAAGCTTTCTTT	CASRDSDRTEAFF
TRBV21-1	TRBJ1-5	.	.	TGTGCCAGCAGCAAAGCTTCCGAGACATTTAGCAATCAGCCCCAGCATTTT	CASSKASETFSNQPQHF
TRBV7-9	TRBJ2-1	.	TRBD2	TGTGCCAGCAGCTCGGGACTAGCGGGGCCCAATGAGCAGTTCTTC	CASSSGLAGPNEQFF